Below are 29 T cell receptor beta chains sequenced from a single sample in a study of monozygotic twins with inflammatory bowel disease. TCRdb re-called the 5' RACE reads and gives one entry per CDR3 protein, without DNA. The listing contains around 100,000 distinct CDR3 sequences. Sequenced input: blood. Source of these receptors: a human donor with ulcerative colitis or Crohn's disease, or a healthy co-twin of an affected twin (not recorded which).

The chain recombines TRBV7-9 with TRBJ2-5; TCRdb outputs TRBD2, but without DNA this stays unchecked. The CDR3 has 12 amino acids. Germline CDR1 is SEHNR and CDR2 is FQNEAQ (reference sequence). CDR3: CASSQTTDPQYF. The entire variable domain, with the rest obtained from reference TRBV7-9 and TRBJ2-5, is as follows: DTGVSQNPRHKITKRGQNVTFRCDPISEHNRLYWYRQTLGQGPEFLTYFQNEAQLEKSRLLSDRFSAERPKGSFSTLEIQRTEQGDSAMYLCASSQTTDPQYFGPGTRLLVL.

The V gene is TRBV4-2, the J gene TRBJ2-7; TCRdb names TRBD2, which stays unverified in the absence of DNA. CDR1 is LGHNA and CDR2 is YNFKEQ in the germline V gene. This CDR3 contains 15 residues. The CDR3: CASSRSLEGSYEQYF.

V is TRBV4-3 and J is TRBJ2-7; TCRdb names TRBD2, which stays unverified in the absence of DNA. The CDR3 sequence is 15 residues long. Per germline, CDR1 LGHNA and CDR2 YSLEER. The CDR3 is CASSQEGSGSYEQYF.

The J gene is TRBJ2-5, the V gene TRBV28; TCRdb returns TRBD2, unconfirmable since there is no DNA. This CDR3 region has 16 residues. The germline CDR1 and CDR2 sequences are MDHEN and SYDVKM. The CDR3 sequence: CASSNRLAGARETQYF.

V gene TRBV30 combines with J gene TRBJ2-3; as DNA is missing, the TRBD1 call by TCRdb cannot be tested. CDR3 size: 14 residues. Germline CDR1 GTSNPN, CDR2 SVGIG (reference sequence). The CDR3 reads CAWTRVGIPDTQYF.

The chain has TRBV18 and TRBJ1-5; the D call from TCRdb, TRBD1, cannot be confirmed without DNA. CDR1 and CDR2 from the germline V gene are KGHSH and LQKENI. This CDR3 has 18 residues. The CDR3 loop reads CASSPTWTGGDSNQPQHF.

This rearrangement joins TRBV13 to TRBJ2-7; TCRdb's D call of TRBD1 is untestable without DNA. The V gene's germline CDR1 is PRHDT and CDR2 FYEKMQ (reference sequence). The CDR3 totals 15 residues. The CDR3 region is CASSLSDRGPTEQYF.

V and J are TRBV7-2 and TRBJ2-7; TCRdb's D call, TRBD2, is unchecked because there is no DNA. CDR1 and CDR2 from the germline V gene are SGHTA and FQGNSA. CDR3 length: 16 amino acids. CDR3 residues: CASSQPSGQFTYEQYF.

V and J are TRBV28 and TRBJ2-3; TCRdb returns TRBD1, unconfirmable since there is no DNA. Germline V gene sequence: CDR1 MDHEN, CDR2 SYDVKM. The CDR3 is 14 amino acids. CDR3 sequence: CASSSTGVADTQYF.

J is TRBJ2-5 and V is TRBV3-1; the D gene TCRdb calls, TRBD1, cannot be checked with no DNA. The CDR3 loop spans 14 amino acids. CDR1 LGHDT and CDR2 YNNKEL come from the germline V gene (reference sequence). The CDR3 loop is CASSQDSFLRVQYF.

The rearrangement links TRBV6-5 to TRBJ1-2; TCRdb gives TRBD1 as the D gene, but with no DNA this cannot be confirmed. From germline, CDR1 is MNHEY and CDR2 SVGAGI. CDR3 length equals 15 residues. CDR3 loop: CASSYSGQGRFGYTF.

The chain combines TRBV18 with TRBJ2-5; there is no DNA to check the TCRdb D call of TRBD1. The CDR3 contains 15 residues. Germline assignment: CDR1 KGHSH and CDR2 LQKENI. The CDR3 sequence is CASSLRLGQQETQYF.

The chain uses TRBV3-1 and TRBJ1-5; TCRdb gives TRBD1 as the D gene, but with no DNA this cannot be confirmed. Germline CDR1 is LGHDT and CDR2 is YNNKEL (reference sequence). This CDR3 comprises 15 residues. The CDR3 loop is CASSQGQGRNQPQHF.

CDR3 region: CASSRTGSTDTQYF. This sequence joins TRBV19 and TRBJ2-3; as DNA is missing, the TRBD1 call by TCRdb cannot be tested. CDR3 length equals 14 residues. Germline-derived CDR1 and CDR2 are LNHDA and SQIVND (reference sequence). Looking up the rest from reference TRBV19 and TRBJ2-3 gives the full variable domain: DGGITQSPKYLFRKEGQNVTLSCEQNLNHDAMYWYRQDPGQGLRLIYYSQIVNDFQKGDIAEGYSVSREKKESFPLTVTSAQKNPTAFYLCASSRTGSTDTQYFGPGTRLTVL.

The rearrangement uses TRBV7-3 and TRBJ2-2; the TCRdb D gene call, TRBD2, has no DNA to confirm it. Germline V gene lookup returns CDR1 SGHTA and CDR2 FQGTGA. The CDR3 length is 15 residues. CDR3 region: CASSAPGTNTGELFF.

V is TRBV6-2 or TRBV6-3 and J is TRBJ1-1. CDR3 size: 15 residues. Germline V CDR1 and CDR2: MNHEY, SVGEGT. This CDR3 reads CASTRRSRRNTEAFF.

This sequence joins TRBV30 and TRBJ1-4; TCRdb's D call, TRBD1, is unchecked because there is no DNA. Germline CDR1 is GTSNPN and CDR2 is SVGIG (reference sequence). This CDR3 spans 12 amino acids. CDR3 protein: CAWSPRGEKLFF.

The chain combines TRBV11-2 with TRBJ2-4; TCRdb outputs TRBD2, but without DNA this stays unchecked. This CDR3 is built from 18 residues. CDR1 and CDR2 from the germline V gene are SGHAT and FQNNGV. The CDR3 spells CASSFRTSGRAAKNIQYF.

V is TRBV7-9 and J is TRBJ2-2. Germline V gene lookup returns CDR1 SEHNR and CDR2 FQNEAQ (reference sequence). The CDR3 has 15 amino acids. CDR3 sequence reads: CASSLELLRTGELFF.

The chain joins TRBV11-3 to TRBJ2-7. The CDR3 length is 13 residues. The V gene's germline CDR1 is SGHNT and CDR2 YENEEA. The CDR3 is CASSLAFSHEQYF.

The CDR3 here is CSGARDGPLHF. The chain uses TRBV20-1 and TRBJ1-6. Germline V gene sequence: CDR1 DFQATT, CDR2 SNEGSKA (reference sequence). This CDR3 is built from 11 residues.

V is TRBV4-1 and J is TRBJ2-3; absent DNA, TCRdb's TRBD1 call cannot be checked. Germline CDR1 is MGHRA and CDR2 is YSYEKL. This CDR3 has 14 residues. This CDR3 is CASSHQEHGISALF.

CDR3 in amino acids: CATSDDPGDSHNEQFF. The chain employs TRBV24-1 and TRBJ2-1; TCRdb calls TRBD2, which cannot be checked without DNA. Germline V gives CDR1 KGHDR, CDR2 SFDVKD. CDR3 length: 16 residues.

J is TRBJ2-1 and V is TRBV5-1; TCRdb proposes TRBD2, but this gene call is untestable without DNA. CDR1 and CDR2 (germline): SGHRS, YFSETQ. The CDR3 has 14 residues. CDR3 in amino acids: CASSWGFGGNEQFF.

This sequence joins TRBV10-3 and TRBJ2-5; TCRdb's D gene call, TRBD1, goes unchecked for lack of DNA. The germline V gene encodes CDR1 ENHRY and CDR2 SYGVKD. CDR3 length: 15 amino acids. The CDR3 loop is CAAGVGQENQETQYF.

This chain links TRBV7-2 with TRBJ1-1; there is no DNA to check the TCRdb D call of TRBD1. Germline loops: CDR1 SGHTA, CDR2 FQGNSA. The CDR3 has 16 residues. CDR3: CASSLLTNGAITEAFF. Based on the CDR3 plus reference TRBV7-2 and TRBJ1-1, the full variable domain is GAGVSQSPSNKVTEKGKDVELRCDPISGHTALYWYRQSLGQGLEFLIYFQGNSAPDKSGLPSDRFSAERTGGSVSTLTIQRTQQEDSAVYLCASSLLTNGAITEAFFGQGTRLTVV.

The chain recombines TRBV5-1 with TRBJ2-1. Germline CDR1 is SGHRS and CDR2 is YFSETQ. This CDR3 contains 13 residues. This chain's CDR3 is CASSWSSYNEQFF.

The chain links TRBV28 to TRBJ1-5; TCRdb calls TRBD1, which cannot be checked without DNA. The CDR3 contains 15 residues. Germline loops: CDR1 MDHEN, CDR2 SYDVKM. This chain's CDR3 is CTVQGGREKYQPQHF.

The genes are TRBV27 and TRBJ1-5; TCRdb gives TRBD1 as the D gene, but with no DNA this cannot be confirmed. This CDR3 comprises 19 residues. Looked up from germline, CDR1 is MNHEY and CDR2 is SMNVEV (reference sequence). The CDR3 region is CASRHSGTGNLVGNQPQHF.